Each of the 6 T cell receptor beta chains below was sequenced from the same sample in a study of T-cell memory formation after mild COVID-19. TCRdb reprocessed the 5' RACE reads via MiXCR and lists one record per CDR3 protein. The sample has roughly 130,000 distinct CDR3 sequences, approximately 5.9% seen once; the top ten hold about 2.2%. Sequencing was carried out using PBMCs or a T cell subset sorted from them (not recorded which). The receptors come from an adult woman who had mild COVID-19 (a few samples of this study predate the infection). Cell type and time point are not known.

This clonotype was observed many times. The rearrangement uses TRBV5-1 and TRBJ1-2; 7 nucleotides line up with TRBD1. The CDR3 runs 15 residues. Germline loops: CDR1 SGHRS, CDR2 YFSETQ. Unmatched junction bases numbered 10, after V lost 2 bases and J lost 6 bases. CDR3 loop: CASSFLRQGSDGYTF. The CDR3 DNA reads TGCGCCAGCAGCTTCCTCCGACAGGGATCGGATGGCTACACCTTC.

In this sample, this clonotype turned up many times. This chain joins TRBV4-3 and TRBJ1-6; no firm D call. The CDR3 covers 16 residues. Germline V gene lookup returns CDR1 LGHNA and CDR2 YSLEER. V lost 0 bases and J lost 2, with 8 bases in between. CDR3 nucleotides: TGCGCCAGCAGCCAAGATGAGGGAGCCTATAATTCACCCCTCCACTTT. Translating gives CASSQDEGAYNSPLHF.

This clonotype was counted at least ten times. The chain couples TRBV5-1 to TRBJ1-2, with TRBD1 as a possible D gene (6 bases). V was shortened by 0 bases and J by 8 bases, with 11 bases between the two germline ends. The CDR3 is made up of 13 amino acids. The V gene's germline CDR1 is SGHRS and CDR2 YFSETQ. CDR3 region: CASSLEGGRGYTF. Here the CDR3 DNA reads TGCGCCAGCAGCTTGGAGGGGGGTAGAGGCTACACCTTC. Looking up the rest from reference TRBV5-1 and TRBJ1-2 gives the full variable domain: KAGVTQTPRYLIKTRGQQVTLSCSPISGHRSVSWYQQTPGQGLQFLFEYFSETQRNKGNFPGRFSGRQFSNSRSEMNVSTLELGDSALYLCASSLEGGRGYTFGSGTRLTVV.

The chain links TRBV7-8 to TRBJ2-6, with D uncertain. V shed 2 bases and J shed 0 bases, with 17 bases lying between them. In germline, CDR1 is SGHVS, CDR2 FQNEAQ. The CDR3 has 19 residues. CDR3 nucleotides: TGTGCCAGCAGCTTATTCGTCAGGCAGTGGGGCTCTGGGGCCAACGTCCTGACTTTC. This translates into CASSLFVRQWGSGANVLTF.

The gene calls are TRBV7-9 and TRBJ2-2; 11 nucleotides agree with TRBD2. The V segment lost 5 bases and the J segment 4 bases; nucleotides outside the gene matches: 9. This CDR3 comprises 17 residues. Germline V gene sequence: CDR1 SEHNR, CDR2 FQNEAQ (reference sequence). CDR3: CASSPRSLAGGTGELFF. The DNA for the CDR3 is TGTGCCAGCAGCCCGCGCTCTCTAGCGGGAGGCACCGGGGAGCTGTTTTTT.

This clonotype occurred many times. The chain is built from TRBV7-2 and TRBJ1-1; 7 bases agree with TRBD1. Germline V gene lookup returns CDR1 SGHTA and CDR2 FQGNSA. The trim removed 2 bases at V and 7 bases at J, leaving 7 bases unmatched. There are 14 residues in the CDR3. The CDR3 protein is CASSLRQGGLEAFF. The DNA for the CDR3 is TGTGCCAGCAGCTTAAGACAGGGAGGACTTGAAGCTTTCTTT.